This TCR beta chain comes out of a study of spatial heterogeneity in lung cancer. The V end was cut by 3 bases, the J end by 0 bases, with 15 bases between. The CDR3 is 17 residues long. CDR1 is SGHDN and CDR2 is FVKESK in the germline V gene. The presence of a unique molecular identifier marked each TCR cDNA molecule. TCRdb re-derived calls from the 5' RACE reads in MiXCR, one entry per CDR3 protein. The profile shows 40,000 to 50,000 distinct CDR3 sequences, roughly 13% of them singletons. Time point here: sample taken at primary tumor resection. Whole RNA, isolated from tumor, nontumor lung or frozen PBMC, was sequenced without prior sorting.

This receptor was identified in a male donor with early-stage non-small cell lung cancer. The chain employs TRBV14 and TRBJ1-3, with D possibly being TRBD1 (5 bases). The source was PBMCs, collected at surgery. DNA of the CDR3: TGTGCCAGCAGCCAGGGTGGGACGGTGTACTCTGGAAACACCATATATTTT. Protein product: CASSQGGTVYSGNTIYF.